This record looks at one T cell receptor beta chain sequence and its context. The antigen this receptor binds is unknown. The sample holds no much larger clone one base away, and base qualities are not on file. Library construction relied on 5' RACE. Instrument on record: Illumina HiSeq 2000. A universal primer binding site was introduced by template switching, and a unique molecular identifier was present in the final cDNA, enabling accurate counting of TCR cDNA molecules. Specific primers in the conserved constant-segment region were used to synthesize first-strand cDNA for TCR alpha and beta chains. To control for contamination, each cDNA library was double barcoded with a SMART-Mk sample barcode plus Illumina barcodes. TruSeq adapter sequences and Illumina sample barcodes were added in two successive PCR steps. The Illumina HiSeq platform was used with custom primers to sequence TCR alpha and beta cDNA libraries. As for how the authors treated the data: MiGEC was used to process raw reads and extract unique molecular identifiers, and MiXCR was used to find CDR3 positions. For each individual, recombination models were inferred using an EM algorithm with the repgenHMM and IGoR tools. Shared clonotype analysis was performed with the tcR package in R, normalizing sharing by the product of cloneset sizes. To study raw recombination without the effects of thymic and clonal selection, out-of-frame nonproductive sequences were analyzed. TCRdb itself trimmed the public reads at Q25 with fastp, ran MiXCR and retained productive beta chains. Identical CDR3 protein sequences are pooled into one entry, listed with their most common genes and DNA. These V and J calls derive from TCRdb rather than the authors' analysis. Within this sample are around 500,000 distinct CDR3 sequences, with around 14% of them counted one time only. 0.52% of the sample comes from the top ten.

This entry comes from a study of identical twins listed by TCRdb under 2016. About the study as a whole: To test whether fetal clonotypes persist, this study deep-sequenced TCR alpha and beta repertoires from monozygotic twins, from unrelated adults of various ages, and from cord blood. To rule out contamination, replicate twin experiments were performed at different times with different library preparation protocols.

The paper's findings and limits, for the study overall: Zero-insertion analyses could be partly confounded by invariant T cells such as MAIT and iNKT, though diverse VJ usage argued against such confounding for most clonotypes. In monozygotic twins, recombination models systematically underestimated out-of-frame TCR alpha sharing, but the models matched the sharing seen between unrelated individuals. Abundant cord blood beta clonotypes had fewer insertions, young adult naive repertoires showed a similar but weaker trend, and memory repertoires showed no such trend. Compared with coincidental sharing between unrelated individuals, out-of-frame TCR alpha sequences shared between twins had an excess of sequences with low generation probability. Because the same donors could not be followed over many years, conclusions were based on cross-sectional statistical analysis. In beta out-of-frame sequences, excess twin sharing was weaker, because having fewer shared sequences lowered the signal-to-noise ratio.

The CDR3, from cysteine to phenylalanine, totals 12 residues. Only the CDR3 region is kept as DNA, spanning 36 bases read in frame from base 1. Based on the germline V gene, the CDR1 and CDR2 sequences are MDHEN and SYDVKM. All donors were healthy Caucasians. Three pairs of female monozygotic twins, all aged about 18 to 29 years, were included in the twin cohort. Positive isolation kits from Invitrogen were used to isolate CD4+ and CD8+ T cell populations. The same data also went into a second study, on yellow fever vaccine responses in identical twins. As that second study puts it: The T cell response to vaccination in identical twins was reported by the authors to appear partly convergent and partly personalized. In the study, vaccine-responding T cell clones were precisely tracked in identical twins.

The receptor chain draws on TRBV28 and TRBJ2-5; the D segment is perhaps TRBD1 or TRBD2, each sharing 6 matched bases. Sequencing input: CD4+ T cells sorted from blood. This TCR was sampled from a woman younger than 35 in good health. The CDR3 region reads CAAGGRKETQYF. Here is the DNA: TGTGCAGCTGGGGGGCGTAAAGAGACCCAGTACTTC.